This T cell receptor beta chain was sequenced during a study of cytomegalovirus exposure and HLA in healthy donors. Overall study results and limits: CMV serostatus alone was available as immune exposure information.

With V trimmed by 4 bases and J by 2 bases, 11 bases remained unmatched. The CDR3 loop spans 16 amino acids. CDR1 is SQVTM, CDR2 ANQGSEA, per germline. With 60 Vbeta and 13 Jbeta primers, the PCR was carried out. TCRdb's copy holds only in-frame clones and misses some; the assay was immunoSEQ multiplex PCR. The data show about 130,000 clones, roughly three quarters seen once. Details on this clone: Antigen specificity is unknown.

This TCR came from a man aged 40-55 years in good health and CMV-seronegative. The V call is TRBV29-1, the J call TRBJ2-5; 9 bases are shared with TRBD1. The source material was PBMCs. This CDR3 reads CSVGGVPGQGQETQYF. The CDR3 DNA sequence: TGCAGCGTTGGGGGTGTTCCGGGACAGGGACAAGAGACCCAGTACTTC.